One sample yielded the 9 T cell receptor beta chains listed below, sequenced in a study of blood T cell repertoires in COVID-19. Libraries were prepared by immunoSEQ multiplex PCR; TCRdb keeps only in-frame clonotypes and omits some of them. The sample lists about 250,000 clones, more than 85% occurring once. Sequencing input: PBMCs or T cells enriched from blood (not recorded which). The source is a woman aged 50 to 60 who had recovered from COVID-19.

J is TRBJ2-1 and V is TRBV18; 13 nucleotides match TRBD2. Unmatched junction bases numbered 14, after V lost 4 bases and J lost 8 bases. The CDR3 has 18 residues. Germline V lookup: CDR1 KGHSH, CDR2 LQKENI. CDR3 DNA sequence: TGTGCCAGCTCACACCTGACACTAGCGGGAGGGGGCTCAGATGAGCAGTTCTTC. This sequence encodes CASSHLTLAGGGSDEQFF.

V usage is TRBV5-4 and J usage is TRBJ1-1; TRBD1 matches 7 bases. The CDR3 contains 14 residues. V dropped 0 bases and J dropped 4; count of bases not matched to a gene: 3. Germline CDR1 reads SGHNT; CDR2 reads YYREEE (reference sequence). The CDR3 loop reads CASSLEGAVTEAFF. CDR3 bases: TGTGCCAGCAGCTTGGAGGGGGCGGTCACTGAAGCTTTCTTT. The complete variable domain, with remaining parts taken from reference TRBV5-4 and TRBJ1-1, reads ETGVTQSPTHLIKTRGQQVTLRCSSQSGHNTVSWYQQALGQGPQFIFQYYREEENGRGNFPPRFSGLQFPNYSSELNVNALELDDSALYLCASSLEGAVTEAFFGQGTRLTVV.

This rearrangement joins TRBV9 to TRBJ2-1; D gene unclear. This CDR3 contains 15 residues. Trimming took off 2 bases at V and 7 bases at J, with 16 bases between the two ends. In germline, CDR1 is SGDLS, CDR2 YYNGEE. CDR3 amino acids: CASSVAGSPGNEQFF. The CDR3 DNA follows: TGTGCCAGCAGCGTCGCCGGGTCCCCCGGGAATGAGCAGTTCTTC.

This chain links TRBV11-2 with TRBJ2-2, with D hard to call. V was trimmed by 5 bases and J by 8 bases, leaving 12 bases between them. This CDR3 contains 13 residues. Germline CDR1 and CDR2: SGHAT and FQNNGV. CDR3 nucleotide sequence: TGTGCCAGCAGCCCCGAGACTTATGGGGAGCTGTTTTTT. This codes for CASSPETYGELFF.

This sequence joins TRBV28 and TRBJ1-2, with 8 bases lining up with TRBD1. J was trimmed by 3 bases and V by 5 bases; bases with no gene match: 8. Germline values: CDR1 MDHEN, CDR2 SYDVKM. CDR3 length: 15 residues. The CDR3 is CASSRRTGKYYGYTF. CDR3 bases: TGTGCCAGCAGTCGGCGGACAGGGAAATACTATGGCTACACCTTC.

The V call is TRBV2, the J call TRBJ1-5; 8 bases map to TRBD1. Germline CDR1 and CDR2: SNHLY and FYNNEI. This CDR3 region has 12 residues. V gave up 9 bases and J gave up 4 bases; unmatched junction bases: 2. Here the CDR3 reads CARTGDNQPQHF. For the CDR3, the DNA is TGTGCCAGGACAGGGGATAATCAGCCCCAGCATTTT.

This clone has just one count. The genes are TRBV7-2 and TRBJ1-2; D call uncertain. With 0 bases removed from V and 8 bases from J, the gap between germline ends came to 19 bases. Germline CDR1 is SGHTA and CDR2 is FQGNSA. The CDR3 is made up of 16 amino acids. The CDR3 nucleotides read TGTGCCAGCAGCTTAGCCACAGCATACGCTGCGGGGGGCTACACCTTC. It encodes CASSLATAYAAGGYTF.

The chain recombines TRBV7-8 with TRBJ1-2; perhaps TRBD1 as D (6 bases). V was clipped by 5 bases and J by 4 bases, with 23 bases between them. Germline V gene data show CDR1 as SGHVS and CDR2 as FQNEAQ. The CDR3 runs to 17 residues. Here the CDR3 DNA reads TGTGCCAGCAGCCCACAAGCCCAGGGGCTGGGGAGCTATGGCTACACCTTC. It yields the protein CASSPQAQGLGSYGYTF. The complete variable domain, with remaining parts taken from reference TRBV7-8 and TRBJ1-2, reads GAGVSQSPRYKVAKRGQDVALRCDPISGHVSLFWYQQALGQGPEFLTYFQNEAQLDKSGLPSDRFFAERPEGSVSTLKIQRTQQEDSAVYLCASSPQAQGLGSYGYTFGSGTRLTVV.

CDR3 sequence reads: CASSFSIGQGGTEAFF. The CDR3 DNA reads as TGTGCCAGCAGCTTTAGTATTGGACAGGGGGGCACTGAAGCTTTCTTT. The chain combines TRBV5-4 with TRBJ1-1; TRBD1 aligns across 10 bases. J gave up 4 bases and V 2 bases, and 8 bases lay outside the gene matches. The CDR3 totals 16 residues. Germline V gene lookup returns CDR1 SGHNT and CDR2 YYREEE (reference sequence).